These 27 T cell receptor beta chains originate from one sample sequenced in a study of Graves' ophthalmopathy and Graves' hyperthyroidism (dated by TCRdb to the late 2010s). Sequencing was performed on an Illumina HiSeq 2000. For repertoire sequencing, TCR beta CDR3 regions were amplified from RNA transcripts. A first-round RT-PCR used HTBI primers with the Qiagen OneStep RT-PCR kit, followed by a second-round multiplex PCR, size selection and purification. The public reads were run again by TCRdb, first through fastp at Q25 and then through MiXCR, and only productive beta chains were kept. Merged by CDR3 protein, the rows form single entries marked with the most common genes and DNA. For this sample the table gives about 550,000 distinct CDR3 sequences, of which roughly 40% were detected only once. Over 3.5% of the sample comes from the top ten. Input material: peripheral blood or thyroid tissue (not recorded which). The receptors here all came from an adult man with Graves' hyperthyroidism.

This chain joins TRBV20-1 and TRBJ2-7, with TRBD1 matching over 8 bases. The CDR3 sequence is 15 residues long. In germline, CDR1 is DFQATT, CDR2 SNEGSKA (reference sequence). With V trimmed by 1 base and J by 0 bases, 5 bases remained unmatched. CDR3 DNA sequence: TGCAGTGCTAGAGGGACAGGGAAGAGCTCCTACGAGCAGTACTTC. Translating it yields CSARGTGKSSYEQYF.

The DNA of the CDR3 is TGTGCCAGCAGCCCAGGACGGACCGGGGAGCTGTTTTTT. Translated: CASSPGRTGELFF. The rearrangement uses TRBV7-3 and TRBJ2-2; D uncertain. CDR1 is SGHTA, CDR2 FQGTGA, per germline. Trimming left V 5 bases short and J 5 bases short, with 9 bases between. This CDR3 region has 13 residues.

This clonotype was detected many times. V usage is TRBV6-1 and J usage is TRBJ1-5, with unresolved D. Trimming removed 2 bases from V and 2 bases from J, with 13 bases in between. Germline lookup yields CDR1 MNHNS and CDR2 SASEGT. CDR3 length: 16 amino acids. The CDR3 bases are TGTGCCAGCAGTGAATCGGCCTCTGGGGGCAATCAGCCCCAGCATTTT. Translation: CASSESASGGNQPQHF.

This clonotype is a singleton in its sample. The rearrangement links TRBV20-1 to TRBJ2-5; TRBD2 matches 13 bases. Germline V gene sequence: CDR1 DFQATT, CDR2 SNEGSKA (reference sequence). Trimming at V came to 1 base and at J to 11 bases, leaving 13 bases not matched to a gene. The CDR3 spans 16 residues. The CDR3 spells CSARVGLAGAGDTQYF. The CDR3 bases are TGCAGTGCTAGAGTAGGACTAGCGGGGGCGGGGGATACGCAGTACTTC.

This clonotype was recorded at least ten times. The V and J genes are TRBV5-1 and TRBJ1-5, with a tentative D call TRBD1 (5 bases). The CDR3 consists of 15 residues. Trimming cost V 4 bases and J 5 bases, with 16 bases left between them. Germline V CDR1 and CDR2: SGHRS, YFSETQ. The CDR3 region has the DNA TGCGCCAGCAGCCGGGACGGGTCAGACGATCAGCCCCAGCATTTT. Protein sequence: CASSRDGSDDQPQHF. Looking up the rest from reference TRBV5-1 and TRBJ1-5 gives the full variable domain: KAGVTQTPRYLIKTRGQQVTLSCSPISGHRSVSWYQQTPGQGLQFLFEYFSETQRNKGNFPGRFSGRQFSNSRSEMNVSTLELGDSALYLCASSRDGSDDQPQHFGDGTRLSIL.

This clonotype has at least ten counts. The chain recombines TRBV29-1 with TRBJ1-2; 11 bases are a match to TRBD1. J was trimmed by 2 bases and V by 0 bases; bases with no gene match: 8. The length of the CDR3 is 17 residues. Germline-derived CDR1 and CDR2 are SQVTM and ANQGSEA. For the CDR3, the DNA is TGCAGCGTTGAAGATATGGACAGGGGGCTAGGGAACTATGGCTACACCTTC. It specifies CSVEDMDRGLGNYGYTF.

The sample holds many counts of this clonotype. This sequence joins TRBV7-9 and TRBJ2-7; tentatively, D is TRBD1 (6 bases). Germline loops: CDR1 SEHNR, CDR2 FQNEAQ (reference sequence). V shed 5 bases and J shed 2 bases, with 13 bases lying between them. The CDR3 is made up of 14 amino acids. CDR3 sequence: CASSDGQGTYEQYF. As DNA, the CDR3 is TGTGCCAGCAGCGACGGGCAGGGGACCTACGAGCAGTACTTC.

This clonotype was seen repeatedly, ten times or more. V usage is TRBV29-1 and J usage is TRBJ2-2; 9 nucleotides agree with TRBD2. The V segment lost 6 bases and the J segment 5 bases; nucleotides outside the gene matches: 7. The CDR3 is 14 residues long. Per germline, CDR1 SQVTM and CDR2 ANQGSEA. The CDR3 spells CSVDVAGVTGELFF. The CDR3 DNA reads TGCAGCGTGGATGTAGCGGGAGTTACCGGGGAGCTGTTTTTT.

This chain links TRBV29-1 with TRBJ1-1, with a tentative D call TRBD1 (5 bases). The germline CDR1 and CDR2 sequences are SQVTM and ANQGSEA. The CDR3 is made up of 13 amino acids. V was cut by 8 bases and J by 3 bases, with 16 bases left in between. This CDR3 is CSLSRRGDTEAFF. CDR3 in DNA: TGCAGCTTGTCTCGCCGAGGGGACACTGAAGCTTTCTTT.

V is TRBV10-3 and J is TRBJ1-1; TRBD1 aligns across 9 bases. Germline assignment: CDR1 ENHRY and CDR2 SYGVKD. After removal of 10 bases from V and 1 base from J, the junction contained 7 bases not matched to a gene. The CDR3 has 14 residues. As DNA, the CDR3 is TGTGCCACGGACAGGGGCTACGGGAACACTGAAGCTTTCTTT. Translation: CATDRGYGNTEAFF.

The genes are TRBV5-1 and TRBJ1-2; 9 positions match TRBD1. The CDR3 is 14 amino acids. Trimming took 4 bases from V and 6 from J; bases not matched to a gene: 7. Germline loops: CDR1 SGHRS, CDR2 YFSETQ. In DNA, the CDR3 is TGCGCCAGCAGCCTCCTGAGGACAGGGGATGGCTACACCTTC. Residues: CASSLLRTGDGYTF.

For this clonotype: A much larger clone lies one base from this, so it may be a read error. The CDR3 does not end in the conserved phenylalanine or tryptophan, so this is likely a read error. The chain combines TRBV7-2 with TRBJ1-5, with 11 bases lining up with TRBD1. Per the germline V gene, CDR1 is SGHTA and CDR2 is FQGNSA. The CDR3 has 16 amino acids. The V and J ends lost 4 bases and 4 bases, in that order; junction bases with no gene match: 6. The CDR3 DNA is TGTGCCAGCAGCTCTCTGGGACAGGGGGGAAATCAGCCCCAGCATTCT. Amino acids: CASSSLGQGGNQPQHS.

Regarding this clonotype: This sequence may be a read error, since a much larger clone differs from it by one base. V and J are TRBV7-9 and TRBJ1-2; a possible D gene is TRBD1 (6 bases). Per the germline V gene, CDR1 is SEHNR and CDR2 is FQNEAQ (reference sequence). CDR3 length: 16 amino acids. DNA for the CDR3: TGTGCCAGCAGCCTGGACAGTATCCGGGCTCAAGACGGCTGCACCTTC. It translates to CASSLDSIRAQDGCTF.

This clonotype was detected ten times or more. The chain links TRBV7-2 to TRBJ2-5; a possible D gene is TRBD2 (6 bases). Deletions cut 4 bases from V and 5 bases from J, with 14 bases between. Germline V CDR1 and CDR2: SGHTA, FQGNSA. The CDR3 contains 14 residues. The CDR3 nucleotides read TGTGCCAGCAGCTGGGGCCGGGGGTCGGAGACCCAGTACTTC. As protein: CASSWGRGSETQYF. The whole variable domain, remainder taken from reference TRBV7-2 and TRBJ2-5, is GAGVSQSPSNKVTEKGKDVELRCDPISGHTALYWYRQSLGQGLEFLIYFQGNSAPDKSGLPSDRFSAERTGGSVSTLTIQRTQQEDSAVYLCASSWGRGSETQYFGPGTRLLVL.

This clonotype was seen a few times. DNA for the CDR3: TGTGCCAGCACCTCATCACAGGGACGAGGCGAGCAGTACTTC. Translated: CASTSSQGRGEQYF. The rearrangement links TRBV7-8 to TRBJ2-7, with D possibly matching TRBD1 (6 bases). CDR3 length equals 14 residues. Trimming pared 7 bases from V and 6 bases from J, leaving 19 bases between. Germline loops: CDR1 SGHVS, CDR2 FQNEAQ. The whole variable domain, remainder taken from reference TRBV7-8 and TRBJ2-7, is GAGVSQSPRYKVAKRGQDVALRCDPISGHVSLFWYQQALGQGPEFLTYFQNEAQLDKSGLPSDRFFAERPEGSVSTLKIQRTQQEDSAVYLCASTSSQGRGEQYFGPGTRLTVT.

This chain links TRBV29-1 with TRBJ1-1, with unresolved D. This CDR3 region has 10 residues. Germline CDR1 and CDR2: SQVTM and ANQGSEA. For the CDR3, the DNA is TGCAGTGTAAGAGACAATGAGCAGTTCTTT. Its protein is CSVRDNEQFF.

This chain uses TRBV7-6 with TRBJ2-5; 13 bases map to TRBD2. In germline, CDR1 is SGHVS, CDR2 FNYEAQ. The junction had 8 bases not matched to a gene; V was cut back by 7 bases and J by 3 bases. The CDR3 spans 16 residues. The CDR3 protein is CASTVTGTSGEETQYF. The CDR3 DNA reads TGTGCCAGCACCGTAACCGGGACTAGCGGGGAAGAGACCCAGTACTTC.

This clonotype was observed a handful of times. J is TRBJ1-1 and V is TRBV30; D is possibly TRBD1 (6 bases). Germline-derived CDR1 and CDR2 are GTSNPN and SVGIG (reference sequence). The CDR3 length is 11 residues. Trimming took off 0 bases at V and 10 bases at J, with 9 bases between the two ends. The CDR3 DNA follows: TGTGCCTGGAGTGTACTCAGGGGAGCTTTCTTT. The encoded protein is CAWSVLRGAFF. Looking up the rest from reference TRBV30 and TRBJ1-1 gives the full variable domain: SQTIHQWPATLVQPVGSPLSLECTVEGTSNPNLYWYRQAAGRGLQLLFYSVGIGQISSEVPQNLSASRPQDRQFILSSKKLLLSDSGFYLCAWSVLRGAFFGQGTRLTVV.

With regard to this clonotype: This CDR3 is missing its conserved last phenylalanine or tryptophan, likely due to a read error. The V call is TRBV7-9, the J call TRBJ1-1; 12 nucleotides match TRBD1. This CDR3 spans 17 amino acids. After removal of 5 bases from V and 4 bases from J, the junction contained 11 bases not matched to a gene. From germline, CDR1 is SEHNR and CDR2 FQNEAQ (reference sequence). CDR3 in DNA: TGTGCCAGCAGCCCGGGACAGGGGGCACCGGGCGGCACTGAAGCTTTCCTT. As protein: CASSPGQGAPGGTEAFL.

This rearrangement joins TRBV10-3 to TRBJ1-1; the D is unclear. V lost 6 bases and J lost 1, with 9 bases in between. Germline V lookup: CDR1 ENHRY, CDR2 SYGVKD. The CDR3 contains 13 residues. In DNA, the CDR3 is TGTGCCATCAGCCGGACGGCGAACACTGAAGCTTTCTTT. Its protein product is CAISRTANTEAFF.

In this sample, this clonotype turned up many times. The chain uses TRBV29-1 and TRBJ2-7; D possibly corresponds to TRBD2 (5 bases). The CDR3 covers 15 residues. CDR1 SQVTM and CDR2 ANQGSEA come from the germline V gene. Trimming left V 4 bases short and J 2 bases short, with 18 bases between. The CDR3 sequence is CSVVGRASFAYEQYF. The CDR3 DNA sequence: TGCAGCGTTGTAGGACGGGCTAGCTTCGCCTACGAGCAGTACTTC.

This clonotype was seen a handful of times. The chain joins TRBV27 to TRBJ1-2; D perhaps matches TRBD1 (5 bases). V was trimmed by 6 bases and J by 2 bases, leaving 16 bases between them. Germline values: CDR1 MNHEY, CDR2 SMNVEV (reference sequence). This CDR3 contains 15 residues. CDR3 residues: CASRNRQFGNYGYTF. The CDR3, as DNA: TGTGCCAGCAGAAACCGACAGTTTGGAAACTATGGCTACACCTTC.

The sample holds many counts of this clonotype. V gene TRBV19 combines with J gene TRBJ1-2; TRBD1 matches 10 bases. The CDR3 length is 15 residues. Per germline, CDR1 LNHDA and CDR2 SQIVND (reference sequence). With V trimmed by 7 bases and J by 4 bases, 9 bases remained unmatched. The CDR3 sequence is CASTPYRDRGYGYTF. The CDR3 DNA reads TGTGCCAGTACTCCCTACCGGGACAGGGGCTATGGCTACACCTTC.

This clonotype was counted a few times. The DNA for the CDR3 is TGTGCCAGCAGCTTAGATCTTGCAGAACCCCATGTTGAGCAGTTCTTC. Translation: CASSLDLAEPHVEQFF. This chain joins TRBV6-5 and TRBJ2-1; D is unclear. This CDR3 is 16 amino acids long. The V end was cut by 6 bases, the J end by 9 bases, with 24 bases between. Germline assignment: CDR1 MNHEY and CDR2 SVGAGI.

This sequence joins TRBV7-2 and TRBJ1-6; a possible D gene is TRBD1 (5 bases). The CDR3 length is 16 residues. From germline, CDR1 is SGHTA and CDR2 FQGNSA. V was shortened by 1 base and J by 5 bases, with 12 bases between the two germline ends. Here the CDR3 reads CASSLEAGGHNSPLHF. CDR3 sequence (DNA): TGTGCCAGCAGCTTAGAAGCCGGGGGACATAATTCACCCCTCCACTTT.

In its sample, this clonotype was seen a few times. The J gene is TRBJ1-4, the V gene TRBV7-9, with D tentatively TRBD1 (6 bases). CDR3 length: 15 amino acids. Germline loops: CDR1 SEHNR, CDR2 FQNEAQ (reference sequence). V shed 6 bases and J shed 6 bases, with 17 bases lying between them. Here the CDR3 DNA reads TGTGCCAGCAGTGGGACACAGGGTCGAGATGAAAAACTGTTTTTT. This codes for CASSGTQGRDEKLFF. The variable domain in full, with the rest retrieved from reference TRBV7-9 and TRBJ1-4, is DTGVSQNPRHKITKRGQNVTFRCDPISEHNRLYWYRQTLGQGPEFLTYFQNEAQLEKSRLLSDRFSAERPKGSFSTLEIQRTEQGDSAMYLCASSGTQGRDEKLFFGSGTQLSVL.

This clonotype occurred many times. This chain uses TRBV9 with TRBJ2-7, with 8 bases identical to TRBD1. Per the germline V gene, CDR1 is SGDLS and CDR2 is YYNGEE. The CDR3 has 15 amino acids. The trim removed 4 bases at V and 2 bases at J, leaving 8 bases unmatched. DNA for the CDR3: TGTGCCAGCAGCCCGCAACCGGGACAGGCCTACGAGCAGTACTTC. Translating it yields CASSPQPGQAYEQYF.